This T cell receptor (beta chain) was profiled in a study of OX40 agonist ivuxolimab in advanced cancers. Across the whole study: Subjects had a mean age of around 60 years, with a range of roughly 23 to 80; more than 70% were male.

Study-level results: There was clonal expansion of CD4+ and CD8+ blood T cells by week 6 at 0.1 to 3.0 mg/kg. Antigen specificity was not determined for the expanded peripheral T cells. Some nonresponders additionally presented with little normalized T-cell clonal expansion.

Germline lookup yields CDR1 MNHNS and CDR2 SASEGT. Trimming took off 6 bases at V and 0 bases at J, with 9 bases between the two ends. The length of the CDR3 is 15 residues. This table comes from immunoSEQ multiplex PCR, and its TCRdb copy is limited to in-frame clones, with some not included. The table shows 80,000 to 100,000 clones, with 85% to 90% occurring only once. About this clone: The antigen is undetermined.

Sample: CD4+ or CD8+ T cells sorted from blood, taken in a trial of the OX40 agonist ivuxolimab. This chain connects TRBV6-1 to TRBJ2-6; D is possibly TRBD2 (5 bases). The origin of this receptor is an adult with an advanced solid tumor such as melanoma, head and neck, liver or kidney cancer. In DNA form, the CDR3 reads TGTGCCAGCAGGGCCGGGAACTCTGGGGCCAACGTCCTGACTTTC. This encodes CASRAGNSGANVLTF.